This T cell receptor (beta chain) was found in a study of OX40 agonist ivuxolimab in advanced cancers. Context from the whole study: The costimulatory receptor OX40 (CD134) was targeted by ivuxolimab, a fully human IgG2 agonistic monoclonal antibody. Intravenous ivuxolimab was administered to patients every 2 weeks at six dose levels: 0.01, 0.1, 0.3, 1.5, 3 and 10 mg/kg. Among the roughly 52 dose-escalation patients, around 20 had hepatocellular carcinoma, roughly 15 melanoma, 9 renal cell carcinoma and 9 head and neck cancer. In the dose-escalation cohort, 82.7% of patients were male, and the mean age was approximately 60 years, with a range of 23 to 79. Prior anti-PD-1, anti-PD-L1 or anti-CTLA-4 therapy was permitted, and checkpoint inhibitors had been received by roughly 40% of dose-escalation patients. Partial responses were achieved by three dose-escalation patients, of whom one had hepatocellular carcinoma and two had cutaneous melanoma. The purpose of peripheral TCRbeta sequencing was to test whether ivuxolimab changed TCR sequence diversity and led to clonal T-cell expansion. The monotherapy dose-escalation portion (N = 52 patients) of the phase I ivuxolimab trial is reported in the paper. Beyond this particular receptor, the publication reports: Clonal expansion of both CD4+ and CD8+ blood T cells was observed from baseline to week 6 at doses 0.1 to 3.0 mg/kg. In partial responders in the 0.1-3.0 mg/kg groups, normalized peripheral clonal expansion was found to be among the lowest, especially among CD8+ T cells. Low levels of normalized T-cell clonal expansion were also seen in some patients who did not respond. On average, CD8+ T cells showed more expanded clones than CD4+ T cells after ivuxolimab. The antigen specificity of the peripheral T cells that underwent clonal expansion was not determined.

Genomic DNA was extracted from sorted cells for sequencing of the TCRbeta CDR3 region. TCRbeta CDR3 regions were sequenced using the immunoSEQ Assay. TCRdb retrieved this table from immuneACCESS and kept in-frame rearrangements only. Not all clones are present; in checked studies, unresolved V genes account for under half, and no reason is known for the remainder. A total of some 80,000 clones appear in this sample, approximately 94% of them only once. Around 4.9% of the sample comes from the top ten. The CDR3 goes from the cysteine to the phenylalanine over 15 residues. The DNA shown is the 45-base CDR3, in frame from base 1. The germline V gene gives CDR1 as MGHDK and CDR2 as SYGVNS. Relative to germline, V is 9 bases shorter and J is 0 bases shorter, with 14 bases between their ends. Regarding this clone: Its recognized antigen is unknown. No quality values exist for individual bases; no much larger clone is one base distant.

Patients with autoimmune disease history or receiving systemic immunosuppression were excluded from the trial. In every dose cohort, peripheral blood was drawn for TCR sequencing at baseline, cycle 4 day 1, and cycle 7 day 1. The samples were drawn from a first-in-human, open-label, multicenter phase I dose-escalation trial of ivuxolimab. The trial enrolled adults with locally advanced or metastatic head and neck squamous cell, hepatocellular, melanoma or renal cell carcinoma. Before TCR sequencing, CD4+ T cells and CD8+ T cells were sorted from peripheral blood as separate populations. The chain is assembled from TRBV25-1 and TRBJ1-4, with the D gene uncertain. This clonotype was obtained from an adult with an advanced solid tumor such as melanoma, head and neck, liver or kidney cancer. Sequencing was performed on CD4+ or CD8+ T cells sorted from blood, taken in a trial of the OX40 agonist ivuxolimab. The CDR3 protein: CASCPATSTNEKLFF. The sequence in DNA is TGTGCCAGTTGTCCTGCGACGTCAACTAATGAAAAACTGTTTTTT.